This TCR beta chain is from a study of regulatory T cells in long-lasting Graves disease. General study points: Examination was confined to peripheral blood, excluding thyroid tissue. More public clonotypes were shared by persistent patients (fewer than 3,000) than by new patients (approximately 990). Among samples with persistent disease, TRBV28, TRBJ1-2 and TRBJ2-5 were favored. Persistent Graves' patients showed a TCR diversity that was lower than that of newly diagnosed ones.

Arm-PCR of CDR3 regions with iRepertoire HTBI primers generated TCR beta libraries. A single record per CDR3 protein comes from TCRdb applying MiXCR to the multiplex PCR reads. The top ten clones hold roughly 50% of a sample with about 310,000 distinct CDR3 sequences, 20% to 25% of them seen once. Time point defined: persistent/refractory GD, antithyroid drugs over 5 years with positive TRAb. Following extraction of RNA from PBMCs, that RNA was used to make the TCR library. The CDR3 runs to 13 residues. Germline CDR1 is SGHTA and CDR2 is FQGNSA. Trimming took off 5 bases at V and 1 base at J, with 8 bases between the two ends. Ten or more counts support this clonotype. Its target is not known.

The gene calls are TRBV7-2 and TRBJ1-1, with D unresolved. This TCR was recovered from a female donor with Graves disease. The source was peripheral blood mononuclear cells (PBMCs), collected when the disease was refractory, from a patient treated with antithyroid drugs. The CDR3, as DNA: TGTGCCAGCAGCCCTAGTGGGAACACTGAAGCTTTCTTT. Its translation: CASSPSGNTEAFF.